The clone carrying this TCR beta chain has more than one count but fewer than ten. Its specificity is unknown. The sample originates from a study of regulatory T cells in long-lasting Graves disease. Time point reported: newly diagnosed GD, antithyroid drugs for less than 3 months. There was RNA extracted from PBMCs, and the TCR library was made from it. American Thyroid Association guidelines defined how Graves' disease was diagnosed. General study findings and limits: New patients shared fewer public clonotypes (around 880) than persistent patients did (approximately 2,700).

Building the TCR beta libraries relied on iRepertoire HTBI primers, and CDR3 regions underwent Arm-PCR. TCRdb re-analysed the multiplex PCR reads in MiXCR, keeping a single row per CDR3 protein. The sample has 420,000 or so distinct CDR3 sequences; roughly 17% are singletons. Per the germline V gene, CDR1 is SGHDN and CDR2 is FVKESK. V shed 2 bases, J shed 0 bases, and the junction held 10 bases outside the gene matches. This CDR3 region has 19 residues. In addition, the sample was reused for a study of T cells in Graves' hyperthyroidism and ophthalmopathy. That source notes: Hyperthyroidism in the patients, aged 18 to 65, was newly diagnosed and under 2 months in duration. Separation of ophthalmopathy from stable hyperthyroidism was achieved by a 13 V-J model.

The specimen comprised peripheral blood mononuclear cells (PBMCs), sampled at new diagnosis, from a patient treated with antithyroid drugs. The receptor comes from a young woman with Graves disease. This rearrangement joins TRBV14 to TRBJ1-4; 9 bases match TRBD1. This CDR3 is CASSQPRPGTGPTNEKLFF. CDR3 nucleotide sequence: TGTGCCAGCAGCCAACCTAGACCCGGGACAGGGCCAACTAATGAAAAACTGTTTTTT.